This passage covers 8 T cell receptor beta chains from one sample sequenced in a study of beta chain features in type 1 diabetes. These TCRs' antigens remain unknown. Study-level results: People with Type 1 diabetes carried modestly yet significantly shorter TCRB CDR3s in all four CD4+ subsets.

The isolated RNA, all of it, was reverse transcribed, so expressed TCRB transcripts were what got sequenced. The repertoire was sequenced with immunoSEQ multiplex PCR; TCRdb's copy has only in-frame clones and lacks some. The table records tens of thousands of clones, about 48% of them present only once. The sample consisted of stem cell memory CD4+ T cells from blood. The receptors shown here come from a young man with type 1 diabetes.

The chain recombines TRBV30 with TRBJ1-2, with a weak D call TRBD1 (6 bases). The ends were cut back, 3 bases at V and 10 bases at J, with 18 bases in the middle. Per germline, CDR1 GTSNPN and CDR2 SVGIG (reference sequence). The CDR3 consists of 13 residues. The chain's CDR3 is CAWSLSGQRAYTF. CDR3 in DNA: TGTGCCTGGAGCCTCTCGGGACAAAGGGCCTACACCTTC.

This chain links TRBV28 with TRBJ2-7; unclear D gene. Germline V CDR1 and CDR2: MDHEN, SYDVKM. V dropped 2 bases and J dropped 5 bases, with 10 bases sitting between them. The CDR3 is made up of 13 amino acids. In DNA, the CDR3 is TGTGCCAGCAGTTTACCAGCGTCTCACGAGCAGTACTTC. Protein product: CASSLPASHEQYF.

This clone turned up a few times. The rearrangement links TRBV27 to TRBJ2-7; TRBD1 agrees at 9 bases. The germline CDR1 and CDR2 sequences are MNHEY and SMNVEV (reference sequence). The CDR3 totals 14 residues. V lost 4 bases to trimming and J lost 4 bases; unmatched junction nucleotides: 5. The DNA for the CDR3 is TGTGCCAGCAGTTCAGACAGGGGGATATACGAGCAGTACTTC. Protein sequence: CASSSDRGIYEQYF.

CDR3 DNA sequence: TGCGCCAGCAGCTTGGGTGACCTAGTAAACGAGCAGTACTTC. Protein: CASSLGDLVNEQYF. The chain uses TRBV5-1 and TRBJ2-7; D is uncertain. Deletions cut 0 bases from V and 5 bases from J, with 12 bases between. The V gene's germline CDR1 is SGHRS and CDR2 YFSETQ. There are 14 residues in the CDR3.

This clone was observed a few times. The chain's CDR3 is CASSLARNNEQFF. CDR3 in DNA: TGTGCCAGCAGCTTAGCGCGGAACAATGAGCAGTTCTTC. The rearrangement uses TRBV7-8 and TRBJ2-1; no firm D call. The CDR3 is 13 residues long. CDR1 and CDR2 from the germline V gene are SGHVS and FQNEAQ. V lost 0 bases and J lost 5, with 5 bases in between.

The chain links TRBV11-2 to TRBJ2-2; 7 nucleotides line up with TRBD2. The CDR3 is made up of 17 amino acids. CDR1 is SGHAT, CDR2 FQNNGV, per germline. After removal of 2 bases from V and 2 bases from J, the junction contained 8 bases not matched to a gene. As DNA, the CDR3 is TGTGCCAGCAGCTTATTCACGGGAGGCGTAAACACCGGGGAGCTGTTTTTT. Translating gives CASSLFTGGVNTGELFF.

The table lists this clone with a few counts. This chain links TRBV9 with TRBJ2-5; D remains ambiguous. The CDR3 consists of 16 residues. Germline CDR1 and CDR2: SGDLS and YYNGEE. The V end lost 4 bases, the J end lost 5 bases, and 21 bases lay between the germline ends. The DNA of the CDR3 is TGTGCCAGCAGCCTATCAATCAGCGCATATTTGGAGACCCAGTACTTC. It is translated as CASSLSISAYLETQYF.

Only a few counts were recorded for this clone. This rearrangement joins TRBV7-9 to TRBJ1-1; D unclear. Trimming took 1 base from V and 5 from J, leaving 11 bases between them. The CDR3 extends over 14 amino acids. In germline, CDR1 is SEHNR, CDR2 FQNEAQ (reference sequence). The CDR3 DNA reads TGTGCCAGCAGCTTAGGGACTATCGGGACTGAAGCTTTCTTT. This encodes CASSLGTIGTEAFF.